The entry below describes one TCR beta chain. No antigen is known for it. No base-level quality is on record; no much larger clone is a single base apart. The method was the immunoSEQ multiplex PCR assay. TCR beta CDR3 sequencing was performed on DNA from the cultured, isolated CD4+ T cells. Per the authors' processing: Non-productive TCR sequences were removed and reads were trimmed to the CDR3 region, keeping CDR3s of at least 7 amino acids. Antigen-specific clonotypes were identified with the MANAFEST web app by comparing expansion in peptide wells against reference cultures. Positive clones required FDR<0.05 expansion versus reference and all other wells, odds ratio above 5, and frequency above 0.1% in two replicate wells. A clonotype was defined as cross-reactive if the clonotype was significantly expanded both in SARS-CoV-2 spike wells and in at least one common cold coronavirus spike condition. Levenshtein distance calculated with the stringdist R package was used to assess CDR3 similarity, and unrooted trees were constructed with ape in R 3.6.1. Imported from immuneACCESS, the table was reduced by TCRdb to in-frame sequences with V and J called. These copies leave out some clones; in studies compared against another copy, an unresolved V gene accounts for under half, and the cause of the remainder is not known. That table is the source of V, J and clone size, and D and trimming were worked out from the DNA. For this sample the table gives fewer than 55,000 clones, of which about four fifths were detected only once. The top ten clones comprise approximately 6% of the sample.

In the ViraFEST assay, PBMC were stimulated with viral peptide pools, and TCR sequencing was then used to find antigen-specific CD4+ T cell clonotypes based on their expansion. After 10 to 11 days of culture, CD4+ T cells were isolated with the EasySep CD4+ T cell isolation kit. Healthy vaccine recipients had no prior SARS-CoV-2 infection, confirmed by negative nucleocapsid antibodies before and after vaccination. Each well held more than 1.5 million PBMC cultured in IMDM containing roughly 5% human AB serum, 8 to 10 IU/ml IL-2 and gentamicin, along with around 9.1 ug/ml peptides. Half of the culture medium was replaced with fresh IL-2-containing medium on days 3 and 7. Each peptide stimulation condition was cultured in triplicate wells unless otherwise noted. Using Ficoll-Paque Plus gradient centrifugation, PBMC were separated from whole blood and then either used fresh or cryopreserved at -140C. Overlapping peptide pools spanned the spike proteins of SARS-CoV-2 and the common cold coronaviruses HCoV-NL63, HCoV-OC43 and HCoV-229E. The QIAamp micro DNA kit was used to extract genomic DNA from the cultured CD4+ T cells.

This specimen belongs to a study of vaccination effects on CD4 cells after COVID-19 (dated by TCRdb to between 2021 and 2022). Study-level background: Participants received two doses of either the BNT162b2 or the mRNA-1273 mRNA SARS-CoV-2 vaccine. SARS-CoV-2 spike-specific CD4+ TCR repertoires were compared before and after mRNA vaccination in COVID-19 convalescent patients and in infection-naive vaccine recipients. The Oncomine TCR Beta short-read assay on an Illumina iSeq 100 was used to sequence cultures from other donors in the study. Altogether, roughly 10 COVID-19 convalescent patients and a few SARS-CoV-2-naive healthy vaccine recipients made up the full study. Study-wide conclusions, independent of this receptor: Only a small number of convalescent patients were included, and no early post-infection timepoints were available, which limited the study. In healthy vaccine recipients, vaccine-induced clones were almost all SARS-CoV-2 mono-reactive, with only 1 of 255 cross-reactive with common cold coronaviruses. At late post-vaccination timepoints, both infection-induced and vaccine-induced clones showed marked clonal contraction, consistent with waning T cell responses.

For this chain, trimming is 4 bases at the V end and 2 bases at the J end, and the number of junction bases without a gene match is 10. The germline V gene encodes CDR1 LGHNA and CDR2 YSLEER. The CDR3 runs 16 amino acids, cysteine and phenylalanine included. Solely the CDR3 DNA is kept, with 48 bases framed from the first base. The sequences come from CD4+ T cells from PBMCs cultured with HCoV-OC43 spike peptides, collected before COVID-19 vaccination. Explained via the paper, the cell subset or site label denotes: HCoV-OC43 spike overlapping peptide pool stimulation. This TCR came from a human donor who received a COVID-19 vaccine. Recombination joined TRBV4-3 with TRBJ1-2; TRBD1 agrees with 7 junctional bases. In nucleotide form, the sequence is TGCGCCAGCAGCCCCCAGGGGGTTGAGATAAACTATGGCTACACCTTC. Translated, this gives CASSPQGVEINYGYTF.